Each of the 27 T cell receptor beta chains below was sequenced from the same sample in a study of T cells in Graves' hyperthyroidism and ophthalmopathy. Amplified TCR beta CDR3 regions derived from RNA transcripts. During a first-round RT-PCR of the TCR CDR3, the HTBI primer set was used. TCRdb redid the calling of the multiplex PCR reads with MiXCR, one entry per CDR3 protein. The sample comprises nearly 750,000 distinct CDR3 sequences, under 45% of which are singletons, and less than 35% rests with the top ten. Material: blood. Receptor source: a woman between 40 and 50 years old with Graves' hyperthyroidism.

This clonotype was seen many times. V gene TRBV29-1 combines with J gene TRBJ2-5; D is tentatively TRBD1 or TRBD2 (6 bases each). The CDR3 has 14 amino acids. Trimming left V 4 bases short and J 2 bases short, with 14 bases between. Germline loops: CDR1 SQVTM, CDR2 ANQGSEA. The CDR3 coding sequence is TGCAGCGTTGTACACCAGGGGAGGCAAGAGACCCAGTACTTC. It encodes CSVVHQGRQETQYF.

The gene calls are TRBV29-1 and TRBJ1-2; D remains unclear. V gave up 8 bases and J gave up 5 bases, with 18 bases separating them. The CDR3 length is 13 residues. Germline V lookup: CDR1 SQVTM, CDR2 ANQGSEA. The CDR3 nucleotides read TGCAGCTCGGGAATGGACGGCCGATATGGCTACACCTTC. This codes for CSSGMDGRYGYTF.

A few counts support this clonotype. The rearrangement uses TRBV20-1 and TRBJ2-7; 8 positions agree with TRBD2. Germline V gene sequence: CDR1 DFQATT, CDR2 SNEGSKA (reference sequence). This CDR3 contains 12 residues. V was clipped by 6 bases and J by 6 bases; unmatched bases: 7. This chain's CDR3 is CSAPGLVGEQYF. Here the CDR3 DNA reads TGCAGTGCCCCGGGACTAGTTGGCGAGCAGTACTTC.

Written as DNA, the CDR3 is TGCGCCAGCAGTGAGTCGGGACACCCTGAAGCTTTCTTT. Protein product: CASSESGHPEAFF. The chain is built from TRBV10-1 and TRBJ1-1; D possibly corresponds to TRBD1 (6 bases). The germline CDR1 and CDR2 sequences are WNHNN and SYGVQD (reference sequence). The CDR3 is 13 residues long. Trimming removed 0 bases from V and 6 bases from J, with 8 bases in between.

This chain links TRBV9 with TRBJ1-3; weak D call: TRBD1 (6 bases). Germline V CDR1 and CDR2: SGDLS, YYNGEE. V gave up 5 bases and J gave up 0 bases, with 12 bases separating them. CDR3 size: 15 residues. The CDR3 region has the DNA TGTGCCAGCAGACAGGGCCCGAGCTCTGGAAACACCATATATTTT. It is translated as CASRQGPSSGNTIYF. The full variable domain, rest sourced from reference TRBV9 and TRBJ1-3, is DSGVTQTPKHLITATGQRVTLRCSPRSGDLSVYWYQQSLDQGLQFLIQYYNGEERAKGNILERFSAQQFPDLHSELNLSSLELGDSALYFCASRQGPSSGNTIYFGEGSWLTVV.

Only a few counts were recorded for this clonotype. The chain combines TRBV2 with TRBJ1-5; TRBD1 matches 8 bases. V gave up 6 bases and J gave up 5 bases; unmatched junction bases: 15. Germline values: CDR1 SNHLY, CDR2 FYNNEI. This CDR3 is built from 17 residues. CDR3 coding DNA: TGTGCCAGCAGCGTCCTCCCAATTTGGACAGGGTATCAGCCCCAGCATTTT. This translates into CASSVLPIWTGYQPQHF.

There are a few counts of this clonotype. J is TRBJ1-5 and V is TRBV6-5; D gene uncertain. V lost 0 bases to trimming and J lost 0 bases, with 6 bases between them. The CDR3 length is 15 residues. CDR1 is MNHEY and CDR2 is SVGAGI in the germline V gene. The CDR3 coding sequence is TGTGCCAGCAGTTACTCGATCCGTAGCAATCAGCCCCAGCATTTT. Translation gives CASSYSIRSNQPQHF.

The chain is built from TRBV4-1 and TRBJ1-1; D is uncertain. Deletions cut 2 bases from V and 3 bases from J, with 7 bases between. From germline, CDR1 is MGHRA and CDR2 YSYEKL. The CDR3 contains 13 residues. In DNA, the CDR3 is TGCGCCAGCAGCCAACTCCGGGACACTGAAGCTTTCTTT. It specifies CASSQLRDTEAFF.

This rearrangement joins TRBV29-1 to TRBJ1-5, with D perhaps TRBD1 (5 bases). CDR3 length: 14 residues. The germline gives CDR1 SQVTM, CDR2 ANQGSEA. V dropped 6 bases and J dropped 3 bases, with 15 bases sitting between them. The CDR3 region is CSVALQGTNQPQHF. As DNA, the CDR3 is TGCAGCGTCGCACTCCAGGGTACCAATCAGCCCCAGCATTTT.

A few counts support this clonotype. This sequence joins TRBV20-1 and TRBJ2-5, with 10 bases aligning to TRBD2. CDR1 is DFQATT, CDR2 SNEGSKA, per germline (reference sequence). CDR3 length: 14 amino acids. V trimming: 3 bases; J trimming: 3 bases; junction bases outside the gene matches: 4. CDR3 in amino acids: CSASELAGKETQYF. The CDR3 DNA sequence: TGCAGTGCTAGTGAACTAGCGGGGAAAGAGACCCAGTACTTC.

This clonotype was counted between two and nine times. This chain links TRBV3-1 with TRBJ2-7; D possibly matches TRBD1 or TRBD2 (5 bases each). Germline CDR1 reads LGHDT; CDR2 reads YNNKEL (reference sequence). The V gene lost 1 base and the J gene lost 3 bases, with 7 bases spanning the gap. This CDR3 has 13 amino acids. CDR3 amino acids: CASSQGGVYEQYF. CDR3 sequence (DNA): TGTGCCAGCAGCCAAGGAGGGGTCTACGAGCAGTACTTC.

The chain joins TRBV12-3 or TRBV12-4 to TRBJ1-5; D is ambiguous. The CDR3 is 16 residues long. With 7 bases removed from V and 1 base from J, the gap between germline ends came to 17 bases. CDR3 nucleotides: TGTGCCAGCACCAAAAGTGAAGGGATAAGCAATCAGCCCCAGCATTTT. Its protein is CASTKSEGISNQPQHF.

This clonotype was observed many times. The gene calls are TRBV2 and TRBJ1-4; 11 bases are a match to TRBD1. Germline lookup yields CDR1 SNHLY and CDR2 FYNNEI. The V segment lost 6 bases and the J segment 8 bases; nucleotides outside the gene matches: 8. The CDR3 runs to 15 residues. DNA for the CDR3: TGTGCCAGCAGCCTATCCGGGACAGGGGGAGAAAAACTGTTTTTT. It translates to CASSLSGTGGEKLFF.

As to this clonotype: This clone may be a read error of a much larger clone one base away. This CDR3 is missing its conserved last phenylalanine or tryptophan, likely due to a read error. The chain links TRBV12-3 or TRBV12-4 to TRBJ2-7; the match to TRBD2 covers 8 bases. The CDR3 is 14 residues long. V shed 5 bases and J 7 bases; nucleotides not matched to a gene: 10. In nucleotides, the CDR3 is TGTGCCAGCAGTCTACTGGGGACTAGGAGGGAGCAGTACTCC. Residues: CASSLLGTRREQYS.

The CDR3 spells CAISEETLSGELFF. In DNA, the CDR3 is TGTGCCATCAGTGAGGAGACTCTATCCGGGGAGCTGTTTTTT. The chain combines TRBV10-3 with TRBJ2-2; D gene ambiguous. The CDR3 is 14 amino acids. Trimming removed 2 bases from V and 6 bases from J, with 10 bases in between. Germline V gene sequence: CDR1 ENHRY, CDR2 SYGVKD.

The gene calls are TRBV29-1 and TRBJ1-1; 8 bases fit TRBD1. CDR1 and CDR2 (germline): SQVTM, ANQGSEA. The CDR3 is 14 residues long. With 7 bases clipped from V and 5 bases from J, the junction kept 12 bases outside the gene matches. CDR3 DNA sequence: TGCAGCGCCGGCCAGGGGGCAGGGGGTACTGAAGCTTTCTTT. As protein: CSAGQGAGGTEAFF.

Ten or more counts support this clonotype. CDR3: CASIDGGKNTEAFF. As DNA, the CDR3 is TGTGCCAGCATTGACGGGGGGAAGAACACTGAAGCTTTCTTT. The chain links TRBV6-5 to TRBJ1-1; the D gene is possibly TRBD1 (5 bases). Germline loops: CDR1 MNHEY, CDR2 SVGAGI. The CDR3 extends over 14 amino acids. The ends were cut back, 7 bases at V and 1 base at J, with 13 bases in the middle.

The rearrangement uses TRBV29-1 and TRBJ1-2; the D gene is possibly TRBD1 (5 bases). Trimming took off 3 bases at V and 3 bases at J, with 11 bases between the two ends. Germline V gives CDR1 SQVTM, CDR2 ANQGSEA. The CDR3 runs 13 residues. This chain's CDR3 is CSVDDGADYGYTF. CDR3 nucleotide sequence: TGCAGCGTTGACGACGGGGCGGACTATGGCTACACCTTC. Full variable domain (missing parts from reference TRBV29-1 and TRBJ1-2): SAVISQKPSRDICQRGTSLTIQCQVDSQVTMMFWYRQQPGQSLTLIATANQGSEATYESGFVIDKFPISRPNLTFSTLTVSNMSPEDSSIYLCSVDDGADYGYTFGSGTRLTVV.

The chain links TRBV11-2 to TRBJ2-5; D is unclear. Trimming took 0 bases from V and 7 from J, leaving 6 bases between them. Germline V gene lookup returns CDR1 SGHAT and CDR2 FQNNGV. The CDR3 sequence is 12 residues long. DNA for the CDR3: TGTGCCAGCAGCTTAGAGGGCCGGACCCAGTACTTC. Its protein is CASSLEGRTQYF.

The genes are TRBV28 and TRBJ1-5; TRBD1 is a possible D gene (5 bases). Germline CDR1 MDHEN, CDR2 SYDVKM. The CDR3 loop spans 16 amino acids. Trimming cost V 2 bases and J 4 bases, with 15 bases left between them. The CDR3, as DNA: TGTGCCAGCAGTTTACCAGGGCCGGATCTGAATCAGCCCCAGCATTTT. Amino acid sequence: CASSLPGPDLNQPQHF.

V gene TRBV6-1 combines with J gene TRBJ1-5; 11 nucleotides agree with TRBD1. Germline CDR1 MNHNS, CDR2 SASEGT. The CDR3 consists of 17 residues. V lost 5 bases to trimming and J lost 2 bases; unmatched junction nucleotides: 8. DNA of the CDR3: TGTGCCAGCAGTCCGGGACAGGGGGACTGGGGCAATCAGCCCCAGCATTTT. Translated: CASSPGQGDWGNQPQHF.

Many counts were recorded for this clonotype. This chain uses TRBV29-1 with TRBJ2-5, with TRBD1 matching 7 bases. The CDR3 is 13 residues long. CDR1 and CDR2 (germline): SQVTM, ANQGSEA. V shed 6 bases and J 6 bases; nucleotides not matched to a gene: 10. The CDR3 sequence: CSVDQGVGKTQYF. The CDR3 region has the DNA TGCAGCGTCGATCAGGGGGTAGGGAAGACCCAGTACTTC.

The rearrangement links TRBV12-3 or TRBV12-4 to TRBJ1-1; D is perhaps TRBD1 (5 bases). Between the trimmed V and J ends, which lost 7 bases and 3 bases, there was a span of 12 bases. This CDR3 is 13 amino acids long. Here the CDR3 reads CASTQTVYTEAFF. Written as DNA, the CDR3 is TGTGCCAGCACTCAGACAGTGTACACTGAAGCTTTCTTT.

This clonotype was seen only once. The chain has TRBV7-8 and TRBJ1-1; 10 nucleotides match TRBD1. This CDR3 spans 14 amino acids. V trimming: 4 bases; J trimming: 7 bases; junction bases outside the gene matches: 6. CDR1 SGHVS and CDR2 FQNEAQ come from the germline V gene. The CDR3, as DNA: TGTGCCAGCAGCTGGGGACAGGGGTCAAATGAAGCTTTCTTT. Its translation: CASSWGQGSNEAFF. The variable domain in full, with the rest retrieved from reference TRBV7-8 and TRBJ1-1, is GAGVSQSPRYKVAKRGQDVALRCDPISGHVSLFWYQQALGQGPEFLTYFQNEAQLDKSGLPSDRFFAERPEGSVSTLKIQRTQQEDSAVYLCASSWGQGSNEAFFGQGTRLTVV.

There are a few counts of this clonotype. The chain combines TRBV7-2 with TRBJ1-3, with D unclear. Germline CDR1 and CDR2: SGHTA and FQGNSA. The CDR3 loop spans 16 amino acids. Trimming took off 3 bases at V and 1 base at J, with 13 bases between the two ends. Here the CDR3 DNA reads TGTGCCAGCAGCTTTTACAACATCCCTTCTGGAAACACCATATATTTT. Translated: CASSFYNIPSGNTIYF.

V and J are TRBV7-3 and TRBJ2-1; D may be TRBD2 (6 bases). The better agreement between TRBJ2-7 and the DNA end casts doubt on the J call. This CDR3 has 13 residues. The germline V gene has CDR1 SGHTA and CDR2 FQGTGA. CDR3 residues: CASRRSGDNEQYF. CDR3 DNA: TGTGCCAGCAGACGTTCGGGAGACAATGAGCAGTACTTC.

This clonotype was counted at least ten times. The gene calls are TRBV2 and TRBJ2-7; possible D gene TRBD1, 6 bases. This CDR3 has 14 residues. V dropped 2 bases and J dropped 3 bases, with 11 bases sitting between them. Germline V gives CDR1 SNHLY, CDR2 FYNNEI. CDR3 protein: CASSELGTLYEQYF. CDR3 DNA: TGTGCCAGCAGTGAACTCGGGACACTCTACGAGCAGTACTTC.